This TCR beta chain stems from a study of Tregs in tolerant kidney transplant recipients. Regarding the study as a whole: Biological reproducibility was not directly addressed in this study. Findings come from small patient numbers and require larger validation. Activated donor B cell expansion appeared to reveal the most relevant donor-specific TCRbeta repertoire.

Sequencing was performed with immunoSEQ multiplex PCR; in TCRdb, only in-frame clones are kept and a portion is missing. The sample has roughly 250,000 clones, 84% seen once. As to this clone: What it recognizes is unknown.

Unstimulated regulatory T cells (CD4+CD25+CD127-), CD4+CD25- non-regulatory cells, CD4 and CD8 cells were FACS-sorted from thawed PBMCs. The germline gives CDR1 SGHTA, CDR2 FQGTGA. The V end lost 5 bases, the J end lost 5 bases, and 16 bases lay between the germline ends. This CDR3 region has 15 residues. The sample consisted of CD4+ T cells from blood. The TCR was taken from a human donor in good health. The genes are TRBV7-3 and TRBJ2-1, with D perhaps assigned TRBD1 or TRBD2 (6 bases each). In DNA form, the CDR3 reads TGTGCCAGCAGCCGCTTCGCGGGACAACACAATGAGCAGTTCTTC. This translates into CASSRFAGQHNEQFF.